This TCR beta chain was obtained from a study of T cell responses to AZD1222 COVID-19 vaccine. Study results and limitations: Clonal diversity was possibly underestimated; the donors were predominantly white British and more often female. The CD4 TCRs associated with vaccination extended across spike and predominated at 160-218 and 743-854. Following two doses of AZD1222, Spike-specific TCR breadth and depth rose. Repertoires were collected only later (after the peak T cell response had occurred).

This clone was seen repeatedly, ten times or more. The target antigen is unknown. The CDR3 consists of 17 residues. Germline loops: CDR1 SGHRS, CDR2 YFSETQ. The ends lost 4 bases at V and 0 bases at J; junction bases unmatched: 4. Some clones are missing from TCRdb's copy, which holds only in-frame ones; the method was immunoSEQ multiplex PCR. The table has more than 90,000 clones, around nine tenths seen once. The TCR sequence derives from an adult who received the AZD1222 COVID-19 vaccine. The sequencing here drew on peripheral blood, taken 28 days after the second AZD1222 dose. V and J are TRBV5-1 and TRBJ1-4, with 12 bases identical to TRBD1. This chain's CDR3 is CASSRGTGGSTNEKLFF. The CDR3 DNA reads TGCGCCAGCAGCCGCGGGACAGGGGGCTCAACTAATGAAAAACTGTTTTTT.